Given below is one TCR beta chain in context. As yet, its antigen is unknown. Germline trimming cut 3 bases from V and 2 bases from J; bases unmatched to any gene: 8. The germline gives CDR1 SGHVS, CDR2 FQNEAQ. The CDR3 is 16 residues long. Genomic DNA in an amount of approximately 2 micrograms was extracted from cryopreserved PBMCs and used for the preparation of TCR beta libraries. The sample is drawn from a study of cytotoxic CD8 clonotypes in ibrutinib-treated CLL. Overall study findings and caveats: Sample timing was unmatched between remission and later-progressing patients; lymph nodes unstudied.

With sequencing, the targeted depth ranged from 1 in 200,000 to 1 in 1 million T cells. Profiled with immunoSEQ multiplex PCR; TCRdb holds only in-frame clones, not every one. Of about 84,000 clones listed, about 82% are singletons. The source is a human donor with chronic lymphocytic leukemia. The chain couples TRBV7-8 to TRBJ2-3, with TRBD1 matching 7 bases. This specimen was PBMCs, taken before ibrutinib treatment. CDR3 nucleotides: TGTGCCAGCAGCTTTCGAGTGAGGGGGCCCACAGATACGCAGTATTTT. Residues: CASSFRVRGPTDTQYF.